These T cell receptor beta chains were read from a single sample in a study of T cell repertoires in cytomegalovirus infection. MiXCR, applied by TCRdb to the reads, yields one record per CDR3 protein. The sample lists about 180,000 distinct CDR3 sequences; 13% to 15% were seen once. Sequencing was carried out using PBMCs. These TCRs come from a human donor in good health (CMV status not recorded). Some clones in this sample may be carry-over from other donors' samples. Both conserved end residues are part of each CDR3. A D gene is named only where the DNA matches it firmly. Size is stated for part of the rows, as once, few or many counts, or as a class when the clone is expanded.

V,size,J,D,DNA,CDR3
TRBV6-6,-,TRBJ2-3,-,TGTGCCAGCAGTTACATAGCGATGAGCACAGATACGCAGTATTTT,CASSYIAMSTDTQYF
TRBV28,few,TRBJ2-7,-,TGTGCCAGCAGGGGCTCCACCTCCTACGAGCAGTACTTC,CASRGSTSYEQYF
TRBV7-3,many,TRBJ2-1,TRBD2,TGTGCCAGCAGCCCCACGGGGGGGGACTACAATGAGCAGTTCTTC,CASSPTGGDYNEQFF
TRBV2,-,TRBJ2-2,TRBD1,TGTGCCAGCGGGGGACAGTCCCTGAACACCGGGGAGCTGTTTTTT,CASGGQSLNTGELFF
TRBV19,-,TRBJ2-1,TRBD2,TGTGCCAGTAGTAGGACTAGCGGGGGCTCCTACAATGAGCAGTTCTTC,CASSRTSGGSYNEQFF
TRBV5-1,many,TRBJ2-5,-,TGCGCCAGCAGCGGTGCGAGCGGGCGGTACCAAGAGACCCAGTACTTC,CASSGASGRYQETQYF
TRBV28,-,TRBJ2-2,-,TGTGCCAGCAGTCCTCCCCGAGGGGAGCTGGCCGGGGAGCTGTTTTTT,CASSPPRGELAGELFF
TRBV7-2,many,TRBJ1-2,TRBD1,TGTGCCAGCAGCCAAACCGGGACAGGGGATGGCTACACCTTC,CASSQTGTGDGYTF
TRBV7-9,few,TRBJ2-5,-,TGTGCCAGCAGCTTAGACCCTGACCGAGAGACCCAGTACTTC,CASSLDPDRETQYF
TRBV24-1,few,TRBJ2-1,TRBD2,TGTGCCACCAGTGATTTCGCGACTAGCAACTATGAGCAGTTCTTC,CATSDFATSNYEQFF
TRBV20-1,few,TRBJ2-7,TRBD2,TGCAGTGCTATAATAGCGGGAGGATACGAGCAGTACTTC,CSAIIAGGYEQYF
TRBV29-1,-,TRBJ2-2,TRBD2,TGCAGCGTTCGCGGGGGGAGGGGGGGCACCGGGGAGCTGTTTTTT,CSVRGGRGGTGELFF
TRBV6-6,-,TRBJ2-1,TRBD2,TGTGTCAGCAGTTACCCGACTAGCGGACTAGACAATGAGCAGTTCTTC,CVSSYPTSGLDNEQFF
TRBV28,-,TRBJ1-4,-,TGTGCCACTTGGAGCCCAACTAATGAAAAACTGTTTTTT,CATWSPTNEKLFF
TRBV5-1,many,TRBJ1-2,-,TGCGCCAGCAGCTTGGGAGACGGGAGAGGCTACACCTTC,CASSLGDGRGYTF
TRBV7-2,many,TRBJ1-1,-,TGTGCCAGCAGCTTAGCAACTTTTGGGACTGAAGCTTTCTTT,CASSLATFGTEAFF